The 22 T cell receptor beta chains below all came from one sample that was sequenced in a study of T cell responses to AZD1222 COVID-19 vaccine. TCRdb keeps only in-frame clones here, not all; method: immunoSEQ multiplex PCR. Of roughly 100,000 clones listed, approximately 91% are singletons. The sequences come from peripheral blood, collected on day 0 of AZD1222 vaccination. These receptors were taken from an adult in good health.

The V call is TRBV6-5, the J call TRBJ1-5, with D possibly being TRBD1 (5 bases). The CDR3 is 13 residues long. Germline CDR1 reads MNHEY; CDR2 reads SVGAGI. V was trimmed by 6 bases and J by 7 bases, leaving 13 bases between them. The CDR3: CASSPQARQPQHF. The CDR3 nucleotides are TGTGCCAGCAGCCCACAGGCGCGGCAGCCCCAGCATTTT.

The chain is built from TRBV5-5 and TRBJ1-5; the D gene is possibly TRBD1 (6 bases). This CDR3 spans 14 amino acids. Trimming took off 4 bases at V and 3 bases at J, with 11 bases between the two ends. CDR1 SGHKS and CDR2 YYEKEE come from the germline V gene (reference sequence). As DNA, the CDR3 is TGTGCCAGCAGCATACAGGGTATCAATCAGCCCCAGCATTTT. Its protein is CASSIQGINQPQHF.

The rearrangement uses TRBV6-5 and TRBJ2-5; either TRBD1 or TRBD2 may supply D (6 bases each). The germline V and J ends were trimmed by 0 bases and 5 bases, with 16 bases remaining between them. CDR3 length equals 16 residues. The germline V gene encodes CDR1 MNHEY and CDR2 SVGAGI. CDR3 sequence reads: CASSYSYRDWRETQYF. As DNA, the CDR3 is TGTGCCAGCAGTTACTCATACAGGGACTGGCGGGAGACCCAGTACTTC.

The chain uses TRBV6-5 and TRBJ2-1; no firm D call. Per germline, CDR1 MNHEY and CDR2 SVGAGI. The V end was cut by 5 bases, the J end by 11 bases, with 13 bases between. This CDR3 region has 12 residues. The CDR3 region has the DNA TGTGCCAGCAGTCCCCCCGGGTGGAAGCAGTTCTTC. Protein product: CASSPPGWKQFF.

This chain joins TRBV10-3 and TRBJ2-2; 13 bases are a match to TRBD2. CDR1 is ENHRY and CDR2 is SYGVKD in the germline V gene. CDR3 length: 17 residues. Unmatched junction bases numbered 2, after V lost 4 bases and J lost 0 bases. Written as DNA, the CDR3 is TGTGCCATCAGTGGACTAGCGGGGGGCCCGAACACCGGGGAGCTGTTTTTT. Amino acid sequence: CAISGLAGGPNTGELFF.

This clone has only one observation. The rearrangement links TRBV7-2 to TRBJ2-1; tentative D call: TRBD2 (5 bases). CDR1 SGHTA and CDR2 FQGNSA come from the germline V gene. V was clipped by 6 bases and J by 5 bases, with 14 bases between them. The CDR3 is 14 amino acids. The CDR3 bases are TGTGCCAGCAGACAAACGGGGAGCCACAATGAGCAGTTCTTC. It specifies CASRQTGSHNEQFF.

The genes are TRBV4-1 and TRBJ1-2; D is uncertain. The CDR3 consists of 17 residues. In germline, CDR1 is MGHRA, CDR2 YSYEKL. V lost 1 base and J lost 7, with 22 bases in between. CDR3 DNA: TGCGCCAGCAGCCAAGCTATGGGAGGTGGGATATATAGTGGCTACACCTTC. It translates to CASSQAMGGGIYSGYTF.

The V call is TRBV2, the J call TRBJ1-5, with 11 bases aligning to TRBD1. The trim removed 6 bases at V and 4 bases at J, leaving 8 bases unmatched. Germline-derived CDR1 and CDR2 are SNHLY and FYNNEI. This CDR3 has 16 residues. The CDR3 sequence is CASSAGTGGSNQPQHF. Here the CDR3 DNA reads TGTGCCAGCAGCGCCGGGACAGGGGGGAGTAATCAGCCCCAGCATTTT.

The chain combines TRBV7-8 with TRBJ1-2; D is uncertain. Deletions cut 0 bases from V and 4 bases from J, with 6 bases between. Looked up from germline, CDR1 is SGHVS and CDR2 is FQNEAQ. The CDR3 has 13 residues. The DNA of the CDR3 is TGTGCCAGCAGCTTAGCGGGTGTCTATGGCTACACCTTC. It yields the protein CASSLAGVYGYTF.

This chain joins TRBV14 and TRBJ2-2, with 8 bases fitting TRBD2. The CDR3 extends over 18 amino acids. V was pared by 4 bases and J by 1 base, with 11 bases of the junction left unmatched. The germline V gene has CDR1 SGHDN and CDR2 FVKESK. DNA of the CDR3: TGTGCCAGCAGCCCCGGGGGTCTAGCGGGTGTGAACACCGGGGAGCTGTTTTTT. The encoded protein is CASSPGGLAGVNTGELFF.

The chain is built from TRBV9 and TRBJ1-5, with TRBD1 identical over 9 bases. CDR1 SGDLS and CDR2 YYNGEE come from the germline V gene. The CDR3 sequence is 14 residues long. V trimming: 3 bases; J trimming: 6 bases; junction bases outside the gene matches: 4. The CDR3 loop reads CASSAQGASQPQHF. As DNA, the CDR3 is TGTGCCAGCAGCGCACAGGGGGCCAGTCAGCCCCAGCATTTT. The whole variable domain, remainder taken from reference TRBV9 and TRBJ1-5, is DSGVTQTPKHLITATGQRVTLRCSPRSGDLSVYWYQQSLDQGLQFLIQYYNGEERAKGNILERFSAQQFPDLHSELNLSSLELGDSALYFCASSAQGASQPQHFGDGTRLSIL.

The chain employs TRBV7-3 and TRBJ2-3, with 7 bases lining up with TRBD1. Per germline, CDR1 SGHTA and CDR2 FQGTGA. J gave up 3 bases and V 3 bases, and 6 bases lay outside the gene matches. The CDR3 totals 15 residues. The DNA for the CDR3 is TGTGCCAGCAGCTTGACAGGGCTTTCTACAGATACGCAGTATTTT. This sequence encodes CASSLTGLSTDTQYF.

About this clone: Other DNA sequences of this sample code for an identical CDR3. J is TRBJ1-5 and V is TRBV19, with 8 bases matching TRBD1. The CDR3 is made up of 13 amino acids. The V and J ends lost 6 bases and 2 bases, in that order; junction bases with no gene match: 0. Germline V gives CDR1 LNHDA, CDR2 SQIVND (reference sequence). The CDR3 sequence: CASRDRGNQPQHF. The CDR3 DNA reads TGTGCCAGTAGGGACAGGGGCAATCAGCCCCAGCATTTT.

This rearrangement joins TRBV12-5 to TRBJ1-2, with 11 bases fitting TRBD1. This CDR3 has 13 residues. The V segment lost 8 bases and the J segment 10 bases; nucleotides outside the gene matches: 9. The germline V gene encodes CDR1 LGHNT and CDR2 FRNRAP. The CDR3 sequence is CASHPGTGGLYTF. For the CDR3, the DNA is TGTGCTAGTCACCCCGGGACAGGGGGACTCTACACCTTC. Full variable domain (rest looked up from reference TRBV12-5 and TRBJ1-2): DARVTQTPRHKVTEMGQEVTMRCQPILGHNTVFWYRQTMMQGLELLAYFRNRAPLDDSGMPKDRFSAEMPDATLATLKIQPSEPRDSAVYFCASHPGTGGLYTFGSGTRLTVV.

V is TRBV18 and J is TRBJ2-3; 12 bases align to TRBD2. There are 17 residues in the CDR3. V gave up 3 bases and J gave up 4 bases; unmatched junction bases: 8. Germline loops: CDR1 KGHSH, CDR2 LQKENI. CDR3 in DNA: TGTGCCAGCTCACCGCTAGCGGGGGGGCCAGGTGCAGATACGCAGTATTTT. This gives the protein CASSPLAGGPGADTQYF.

The chain carries TRBV12-5 and TRBJ1-5, with D unclear. CDR1 and CDR2 (germline): LGHNT, FRNRAP. Trimming stripped 0 bases from V and 2 bases from J, with 8 bases between. The CDR3 spans 15 residues. CDR3 protein: CASGLVVGGNQPQHF. The CDR3 DNA follows: TGTGCTAGTGGTTTGGTAGTGGGAGGCAATCAGCCCCAGCATTTT. The full variable domain, completed using reference TRBV12-5 and TRBJ1-5, is DARVTQTPRHKVTEMGQEVTMRCQPILGHNTVFWYRQTMMQGLELLAYFRNRAPLDDSGMPKDRFSAEMPDATLATLKIQPSEPRDSAVYFCASGLVVGGNQPQHFGDGTRLSIL.

This sequence joins TRBV19 and TRBJ2-7; the D is unclear. The CDR3 has 15 amino acids. Trimming removed 3 bases from V and 0 bases from J, with 12 bases in between. Germline loops: CDR1 LNHDA, CDR2 SQIVND (reference sequence). CDR3 in amino acids: CASSMARLGSYEQYF. CDR3 nucleotides: TGTGCCAGTAGTATGGCCCGCCTGGGCTCCTACGAGCAGTACTTC.

The chain couples TRBV28 to TRBJ1-2; D might be TRBD1 (5 bases). Trimming left V 10 bases short and J 8 bases short, with 11 bases between. The CDR3 contains 10 residues. CDR1 is MDHEN and CDR2 is SYDVKM in the germline V gene. As DNA, the CDR3 is TGTGCCACCGGGACCTGGGGCTACACCTTC. This encodes CATGTWGYTF.

The chain recombines TRBV4-1 with TRBJ1-6, with 7 bases that match TRBD1. The CDR3 has 13 residues. Germline CDR1 and CDR2: MGHRA and YSYEKL. V shed 6 bases, J shed 14 bases, and the junction held 10 bases outside the gene matches. The CDR3 region is CASSQRGQGALHF. The CDR3, as DNA: TGCGCCAGCAGTCAGAGGGGCCAGGGGGCCCTCCACTTT.

The chain joins TRBV4-2 to TRBJ2-1, with D tentatively TRBD2 (5 bases). Trimming shortened V by 0 bases and J by 7 bases, and 19 bases separated the two germline ends. This CDR3 is 17 amino acids long. CDR1 and CDR2 from the germline V gene are LGHNA and YNFKEQ. CDR3 in amino acids: CASSQDGRATNFNEQFF. CDR3 coding DNA: TGTGCCAGCAGCCAAGATGGGCGGGCCACAAACTTTAATGAGCAGTTCTTC.

The CDR3 sequence: CASSLGSGVSYEQYF. The CDR3 DNA follows: TGTGCCAGCAGCTTGGGTAGCGGGGTCTCCTACGAGCAGTACTTC. The J gene is TRBJ2-7, the V gene TRBV5-4, with 8 nucleotides matching TRBD2. Trimming at V came to 0 bases and at J to 0 bases, leaving 2 bases not matched to a gene. The germline V gene has CDR1 SGHNT and CDR2 YYREEE (reference sequence). The CDR3 extends over 15 amino acids.

The genes are TRBV10-3 and TRBJ2-5; D is perhaps TRBD2 (7 bases). V dropped 8 bases and J dropped 5 bases, with 15 bases sitting between them. Germline loops: CDR1 ENHRY, CDR2 SYGVKD. The CDR3 contains 13 residues. The CDR3 DNA sequence: TGTGCCATCCGAAAACAGGGAGGGGAGACCCAGTACTTC. It specifies CAIRKQGGETQYF.